These T cell receptor beta chains were read from a single sample in a study of long-term antiretroviral therapy in people with HIV. Sequencing used immunoSEQ multiplex PCR; TCRdb keeps in-frame clones, though not all of them. The top ten clones hold roughly 9% of a sample with tens of thousands of clones, about 90% of them seen once. The input for sequencing was unsorted PBMCs, taken 3.2 years before starting antiretroviral therapy. The source is a man in his fifties or sixties with HIV. CDR3s include the opening cysteine and the closing phenylalanine or tryptophan. Fields, in order: V gene, D gene, clone size, J gene, CDR3 protein, CDR3 DNA. The D gene is left open where the match is weak. Rows may omit the clone size; those that give it use once, few, many or a size class.

v_call: TRBV15; d_call: .; clone_size: .; j_call: TRBJ2-5; cdr3_aa: CATSRAGALQETQYF; cdr3_nt: TGTGCCACCAGCAGGGCAGGGGCCTTACAAGAGACCCAGTACTTC
v_call: TRBV18; d_call: TRBD1; clone_size: few; j_call: TRBJ1-2; cdr3_aa: CASSPTDRESGYTF; cdr3_nt: TGTGCCAGCTCCCCTACCGACAGGGAAAGTGGCTACACCTTC
v_call: TRBV19; d_call: TRBD2; clone_size: .; j_call: TRBJ2-7; cdr3_aa: CASSETSGRSYEQYF; cdr3_nt: TGTGCCAGTAGTGAGACTAGCGGGCGCTCCTACGAGCAGTACTTC
v_call: TRBV5-4; d_call: TRBD2; clone_size: .; j_call: TRBJ2-2; cdr3_aa: CASSLATTSGEPLGELFF; cdr3_nt: TGTGCCAGCAGCTTGGCGACTACTAGCGGAGAGCCCCTCGGGGAGCTGTTTTTT
v_call: TRBV13; d_call: .; clone_size: .; j_call: TRBJ1-1; cdr3_aa: CASSLSSGNTEAFF; cdr3_nt: TGTGCCAGCAGCTTATCGTCGGGGAACACTGAAGCTTTCTTT
v_call: TRBV7-6; d_call: TRBD2; clone_size: once; j_call: TRBJ2-1; cdr3_aa: CASSPGSGSSYNEQFF; cdr3_nt: TGTGCCAGCAGCCCCGGAAGCGGGAGCTCCTACAATGAGCAGTTCTTC
v_call: TRBV5-4; d_call: .; clone_size: .; j_call: TRBJ1-1; cdr3_aa: CASSQNSDGNTEAFF; cdr3_nt: TGTGCCAGCAGCCAGAACTCGGACGGGAACACTGAAGCTTTCTTT
v_call: TRBV27; d_call: TRBD1; clone_size: .; j_call: TRBJ2-5; cdr3_aa: CASSLGAGQGRETQYF; cdr3_nt: TGTGCCAGCAGTTTAGGGGCGGGACAGGGAAGGGAGACCCAGTACTTC
v_call: TRBV9; d_call: TRBD1; clone_size: large; j_call: TRBJ2-7; cdr3_aa: CASSVAGTGPEQYF; cdr3_nt: TGTGCCAGCAGCGTAGCCGGGACAGGGCCCGAGCAGTACTTC
v_call: TRBV27; d_call: TRBD1; clone_size: few; j_call: TRBJ2-7; cdr3_aa: CASGALTGGIYEQYF; cdr3_nt: TGTGCCAGCGGGGCTTTGACAGGGGGTATCTACGAGCAGTACTTC
v_call: TRBV7-9; d_call: TRBD1; clone_size: .; j_call: TRBJ2-7; cdr3_aa: CASSQNHRGYEQYF; cdr3_nt: TGTGCCAGCAGCCAAAACCACAGGGGCTACGAGCAGTACTTC
v_call: TRBV5-1; d_call: .; clone_size: .; j_call: TRBJ1-5; cdr3_aa: CASSPGGAYSNQPQHF; cdr3_nt: TGCGCCAGCAGTCCGGGGGGGGCTTATAGCAATCAGCCCCAGCATTTT
v_call: TRBV19; d_call: TRBD2; clone_size: .; j_call: TRBJ2-5; cdr3_aa: CASSTHLTSGQETQYF; cdr3_nt: TGTGCCAGTAGTACCCACTTGACTAGCGGGCAAGAGACCCAGTACTTC
v_call: TRBV7-3; d_call: .; clone_size: few; j_call: TRBJ2-3; cdr3_aa: CASSSGLRRASTDTQYF; cdr3_nt: TGTGCCAGCAGCTCAGGACTCCGGCGGGCCAGCACAGATACGCAGTATTTT
v_call: TRBV5-8; d_call: TRBD1; clone_size: .; j_call: TRBJ1-2; cdr3_aa: CARKNRRQGARGYTF; cdr3_nt: TGTGCCAGGAAGAACAGACGCCAGGGGGCGCGCGGCTACACCTTC
v_call: TRBV15; d_call: .; clone_size: .; j_call: TRBJ2-3; cdr3_aa: CATSTRGLDTQYF; cdr3_nt: TGTGCCACCAGCACACGGGGTTTAGATACGCAGTATTTT
v_call: TRBV6-6; d_call: TRBD2; clone_size: once; j_call: TRBJ2-7; cdr3_aa: CASSSGGPEQYF; cdr3_nt: TGTGCCAGCAGTTCGGGGGGACCTGAGCAGTACTTC
v_call: TRBV9; d_call: .; clone_size: once; j_call: TRBJ2-3; cdr3_aa: CASSVVSVPDTQYF; cdr3_nt: TGTGCCAGCAGCGTAGTGTCAGTTCCGGATACGCAGTATTTT
v_call: TRBV30; d_call: .; clone_size: .; j_call: TRBJ2-1; cdr3_aa: CAWSGRSRRREQFF; cdr3_nt: TGTGCCTGGAGTGGAAGGTCGAGGAGGCGTGAGCAGTTCTTC
v_call: TRBV2; d_call: .; clone_size: .; j_call: TRBJ2-3; cdr3_aa: CASSPFQWDTQYF; cdr3_nt: TGTGCCAGCAGCCCGTTCCAATGGGATACGCAGTATTTT
v_call: TRBV5-6; d_call: .; clone_size: .; j_call: TRBJ1-1; cdr3_aa: CASSHKVSTEAFF; cdr3_nt: TGTGCCAGCAGCCACAAAGTGAGCACTGAAGCTTTCTTT
v_call: TRBV28; d_call: .; clone_size: once; j_call: TRBJ2-3; cdr3_aa: CASSGAADTQYF; cdr3_nt: TGTGCCAGCAGTGGGGCTGCAGATACGCAGTATTTT
v_call: TRBV5-4; d_call: .; clone_size: .; j_call: TRBJ1-3; cdr3_aa: CASSRRGQNSGNTIYF; cdr3_nt: TGTGCCAGCAGCCGGAGAGGACAGAACTCTGGAAACACCATATATTTT
v_call: TRBV2; d_call: .; clone_size: few; j_call: TRBJ2-2; cdr3_aa: CASSVWTYTGELFF; cdr3_nt: TGTGCCAGCAGTGTCTGGACCTACACCGGGGAGCTGTTTTTT
v_call: TRBV5-1; d_call: .; clone_size: once; j_call: TRBJ2-1; cdr3_aa: CASSLGVVGGYNEQFF; cdr3_nt: TGCGCCAGCAGCTTGGGGGTAGTGGGGGGATACAATGAGCAGTTCTTC
v_call: TRBV7-9; d_call: .; clone_size: .; j_call: TRBJ2-7; cdr3_aa: CASSPGTGITYEQYF; cdr3_nt: TGTGCCAGCAGCCCCGGGACGGGGATTACCTACGAGCAGTACTTC
v_call: TRBV28; d_call: TRBD1; clone_size: .; j_call: TRBJ1-2; cdr3_aa: CASSAGTGERVRGGYTF; cdr3_nt: TGTGCCAGCAGTGCTGGGACAGGAGAAAGGGTACGTGGGGGCTACACCTTC
v_call: TRBV5-1; d_call: TRBD2; clone_size: .; j_call: TRBJ2-5; cdr3_aa: CASSPGLARETQYF; cdr3_nt: TGCGCCAGCAGCCCGGGACTAGCTAGGGAGACCCAGTACTTC
v_call: TRBV5-4; d_call: .; clone_size: once; j_call: TRBJ2-1; cdr3_aa: CASGGQAEKYNEQFF; cdr3_nt: TGTGCCAGCGGCGGGCAAGCCGAAAAATACAATGAGCAGTTCTTC
v_call: TRBV10-3; d_call: .; clone_size: .; j_call: TRBJ2-3; cdr3_aa: CASKFQGMSTDTQYF; cdr3_nt: TGTGCATCCAAATTCCAGGGCATGAGCACAGATACGCAGTATTTT
v_call: TRBV9; d_call: .; clone_size: once; j_call: TRBJ2-7; cdr3_aa: CASSVASLAYEQYF; cdr3_nt: TGTGCCAGCAGCGTAGCTAGTCTAGCGTACGAGCAGTACTTC
v_call: TRBV27; d_call: .; clone_size: .; j_call: TRBJ1-2; cdr3_aa: CASSLFGGREGGYTF; cdr3_nt: TGTGCCAGCAGCCTCTTCGGTGGCAGGGAGGGAGGCTACACCTTC
v_call: TRBV11-2; d_call: .; clone_size: .; j_call: TRBJ2-4; cdr3_aa: CASSLTRQRNIQYF; cdr3_nt: TGTGCCAGCAGCTTAACGCGCCAAAGAAACATTCAGTACTTC
v_call: TRBV6-6; d_call: TRBD2; clone_size: .; j_call: TRBJ2-3; cdr3_aa: CASSYWGLDTDTQYF; cdr3_nt: TGTGCCAGCAGTTACTGGGGACTAGACACAGATACGCAGTATTTT
v_call: TRBV6-5; d_call: .; clone_size: .; j_call: TRBJ1-2; cdr3_aa: CASSLKARGSGYTF; cdr3_nt: TGTGCCAGCAGTCTGAAAGCCAGGGGATCTGGCTACACCTTC
v_call: TRBV7-2; d_call: .; clone_size: .; j_call: TRBJ2-7; cdr3_aa: CASSSQTGRLQYF; cdr3_nt: TGTGCCAGCAGCTCGCAAACAGGGCGTCTGCAGTACTTC
v_call: TRBV7-9; d_call: .; clone_size: few; j_call: TRBJ1-2; cdr3_aa: CASSHLVPRGYGYTF; cdr3_nt: TGTGCCAGCAGCCATCTGGTCCCGAGGGGGTATGGCTACACCTTC
v_call: TRBV10-3; d_call: .; clone_size: .; j_call: TRBJ2-7; cdr3_aa: CAISISAREYEQYF; cdr3_nt: TGTGCCATCTCTATCAGCGCCAGGGAGTACGAGCAGTACTTC
v_call: TRBV6-5; d_call: .; clone_size: .; j_call: TRBJ1-1; cdr3_aa: CASSSPPNTEAFF; cdr3_nt: TGTGCCAGCAGCTCGCCTCCTAACACTGAAGCTTTCTTT
v_call: TRBV11-1; d_call: .; clone_size: .; j_call: TRBJ2-3; cdr3_aa: CASSQGEYTDTQYF; cdr3_nt: TGTGCCAGCAGCCAAGGAGAGTACACAGATACGCAGTATTTT
v_call: TRBV28; d_call: TRBD2; clone_size: .; j_call: TRBJ2-3; cdr3_aa: CASRTTSGGSTSTDTQYF; cdr3_nt: TGTGCCAGCAGAACGACTAGCGGGGGGTCAACTAGCACAGATACGCAGTATTTT
v_call: TRBV7-2; d_call: .; clone_size: .; j_call: TRBJ1-2; cdr3_aa: CASSLVFWELIYGYTF; cdr3_nt: TGTGCCAGCAGCTTAGTTTTTTGGGAGTTGATCTATGGCTACACCTTC
v_call: TRBV21-1; d_call: .; clone_size: .; j_call: TRBJ2-7; cdr3_aa: CASIKGQGVSYEQYF; cdr3_nt: TGTGCCAGCATCAAGGGGCAGGGAGTATCCTACGAGCAGTACTTC
v_call: TRBV9; d_call: .; clone_size: once; j_call: TRBJ1-5; cdr3_aa: CASSPGGGSNQPQHF; cdr3_nt: TGTGCCAGCAGCCCCGGCGGCGGGAGCAATCAGCCCCAGCATTTT
v_call: TRBV5-1; d_call: .; clone_size: .; j_call: TRBJ1-1; cdr3_aa: CASSFISSWVNTEAFF; cdr3_nt: TGCGCCAGCAGCTTCATCTCTTCCTGGGTGAACACTGAAGCTTTCTTT
v_call: TRBV14; d_call: .; clone_size: .; j_call: TRBJ1-2; cdr3_aa: CASSQGTANYGYTF; cdr3_nt: TGTGCCAGCAGCCAAGGGACAGCTAACTATGGCTACACCTTC
v_call: TRBV5-1; d_call: .; clone_size: .; j_call: TRBJ1-2; cdr3_aa: CASSLFGTTLEDYGYTF; cdr3_nt: TGCGCCAGCAGCTTGTTTGGGACGACCTTAGAGGACTATGGCTACACCTTC
v_call: TRBV5-1; d_call: .; clone_size: .; j_call: TRBJ2-3; cdr3_aa: CASSFLPENADTQYF; cdr3_nt: TGCGCCAGCAGCTTTCTGCCAGAAAACGCGGATACGCAGTATTTT
v_call: TRBV5-3; d_call: .; clone_size: .; j_call: TRBJ1-5; cdr3_aa: CARSGSTGGGNQPQHF; cdr3_nt: TGTGCCAGAAGCGGATCGACAGGTGGCGGCAATCAGCCCCAGCATTTT
v_call: TRBV30; d_call: TRBD1; clone_size: medium-sized; j_call: TRBJ1-5; cdr3_aa: CAWGQENSNQPQHF; cdr3_nt: TGTGCCTGGGGACAGGAAAATAGCAATCAGCCCCAGCATTTT
v_call: TRBV13; d_call: TRBD1; clone_size: .; j_call: TRBJ1-5; cdr3_aa: CASSLGTGSEPQHF; cdr3_nt: TGTGCCAGCAGCTTGGGGACAGGGTCGGAGCCCCAGCATTTT